This TCR beta chain was identified during a study of T cell repertoires in cytomegalovirus infection. Across the whole study: CMV infection plus the matching HLA type was flagged by public TCR beta signatures.

This clonotype occurred many times. Its specificity is unknown. TCRdb recomputed calls from the reads with MiXCR, one row per CDR3 protein. The sample has roughly 920,000 distinct CDR3 sequences; approximately 32% are singletons. The V segment lost 5 bases and the J segment 2 bases; nucleotides outside the gene matches: 6. Per the germline V gene, CDR1 is SGHTA and CDR2 is FQGNSA. The length of the CDR3 is 15 residues. The receptor comes from a human donor in good health (CMV status not recorded). Some clones in this sample may be carry-over from other donors' samples. The chain recombines TRBV7-2 with TRBJ2-3; 8 bases map to TRBD2. The sample in question was cultured CD8+ T cells from PBMCs, obtained from culture after CMV antigen stimulation. The CDR3 bases are TGTGCCAGCAGCCTCGGGGGGGCCAACACAGATACGCAGTATTTT. Amino acid sequence: CASSLGGANTDTQYF.